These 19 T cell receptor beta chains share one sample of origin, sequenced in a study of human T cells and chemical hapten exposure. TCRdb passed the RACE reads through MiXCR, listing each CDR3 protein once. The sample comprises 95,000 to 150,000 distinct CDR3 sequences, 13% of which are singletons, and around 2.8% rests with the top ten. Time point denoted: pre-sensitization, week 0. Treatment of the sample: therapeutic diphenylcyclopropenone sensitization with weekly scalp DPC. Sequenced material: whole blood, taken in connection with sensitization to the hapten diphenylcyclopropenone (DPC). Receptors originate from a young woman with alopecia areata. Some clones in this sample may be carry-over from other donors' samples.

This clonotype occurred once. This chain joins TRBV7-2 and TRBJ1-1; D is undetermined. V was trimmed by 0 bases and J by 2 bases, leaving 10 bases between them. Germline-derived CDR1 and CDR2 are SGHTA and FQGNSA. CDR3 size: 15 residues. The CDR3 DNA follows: TGTGCCAGCAGCTTAGCGTGGCTTGCTAACACTGAAGCTTTCTTT. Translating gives CASSLAWLANTEAFF.

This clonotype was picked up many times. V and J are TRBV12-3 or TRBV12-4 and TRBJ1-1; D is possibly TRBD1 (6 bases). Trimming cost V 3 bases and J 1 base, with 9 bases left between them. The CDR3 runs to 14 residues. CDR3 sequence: CASSFGRGNTEAFF. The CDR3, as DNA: TGTGCCAGCAGTTTTGGCAGGGGGAACACTGAAGCTTTCTTT.

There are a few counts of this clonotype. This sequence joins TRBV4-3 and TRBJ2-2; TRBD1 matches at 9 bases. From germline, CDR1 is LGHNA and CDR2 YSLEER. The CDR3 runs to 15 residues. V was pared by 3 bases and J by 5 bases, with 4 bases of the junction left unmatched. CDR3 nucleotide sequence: TGCGCCAGCAGCCAGCGGGACAGGGAAACCGGGGAGCTGTTTTTT. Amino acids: CASSQRDRETGELFF.

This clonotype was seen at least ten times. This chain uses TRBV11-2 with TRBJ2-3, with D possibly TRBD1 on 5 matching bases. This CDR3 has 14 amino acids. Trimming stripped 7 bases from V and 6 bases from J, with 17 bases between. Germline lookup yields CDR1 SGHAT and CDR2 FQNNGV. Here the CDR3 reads CASKRGTVADTQYF. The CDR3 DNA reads TGTGCCAGCAAAAGGGGCACCGTCGCGGATACGCAGTATTTT.

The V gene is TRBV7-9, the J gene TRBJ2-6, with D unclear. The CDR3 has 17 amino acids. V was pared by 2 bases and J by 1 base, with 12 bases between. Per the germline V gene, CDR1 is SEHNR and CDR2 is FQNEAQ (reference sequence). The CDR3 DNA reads TGTGCCAGCAGCTTACCCCCCCCGCCTTCTGGGGCCAACGTCCTGACTTTC. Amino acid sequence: CASSLPPPPSGANVLTF.

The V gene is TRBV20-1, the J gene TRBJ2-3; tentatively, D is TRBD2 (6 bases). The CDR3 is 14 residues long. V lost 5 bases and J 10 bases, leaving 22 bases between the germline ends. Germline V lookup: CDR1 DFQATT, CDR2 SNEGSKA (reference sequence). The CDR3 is CSAGGGVPARAQYF. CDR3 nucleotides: TGCAGTGCTGGAGGAGGGGTCCCAGCTCGGGCGCAGTATTTT.

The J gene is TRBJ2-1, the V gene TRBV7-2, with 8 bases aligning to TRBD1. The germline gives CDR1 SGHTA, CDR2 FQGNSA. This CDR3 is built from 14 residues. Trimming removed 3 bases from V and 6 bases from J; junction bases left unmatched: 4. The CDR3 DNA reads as TGTGCCAGCAGCTTCCGGACAGGGCGCAATGAGCAGTTCTTC. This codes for CASSFRTGRNEQFF.

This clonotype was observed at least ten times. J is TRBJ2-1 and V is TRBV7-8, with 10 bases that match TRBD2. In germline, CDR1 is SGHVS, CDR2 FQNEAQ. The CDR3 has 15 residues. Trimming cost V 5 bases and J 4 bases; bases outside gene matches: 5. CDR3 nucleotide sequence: TGTGCCAGCAGCGCCCGGACTAGCGGATACAATGAGCAGTTCTTC. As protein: CASSARTSGYNEQFF.

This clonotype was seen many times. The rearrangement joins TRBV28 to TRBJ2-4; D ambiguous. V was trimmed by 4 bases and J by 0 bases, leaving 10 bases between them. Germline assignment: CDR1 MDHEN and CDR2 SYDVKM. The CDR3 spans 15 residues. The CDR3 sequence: CASSSSRVAKNIQYF. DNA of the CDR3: TGTGCCAGCAGTTCATCTAGGGTAGCCAAAAACATTCAGTACTTC.

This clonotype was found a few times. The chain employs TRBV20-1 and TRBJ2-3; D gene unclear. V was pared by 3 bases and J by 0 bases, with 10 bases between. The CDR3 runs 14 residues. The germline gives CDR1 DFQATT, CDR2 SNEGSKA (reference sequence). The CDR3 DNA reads TGCAGTGCTAGGGTTCCAGCTAGCACAGATACGCAGTATTTT. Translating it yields CSARVPASTDTQYF.

The CDR3: CSASRDRSRSPLHF. DNA for the CDR3: TGCAGTGCTAGTCGGGACAGGTCCAGATCACCCCTCCACTTT. The chain carries TRBV20-1 and TRBJ1-6; 8 bases align to TRBD1. The J segment lost 10 bases and the V segment lost 3 bases, leaving 8 bases of the junction unmatched. The germline V gene has CDR1 DFQATT and CDR2 SNEGSKA (reference sequence). This CDR3 has 14 residues.

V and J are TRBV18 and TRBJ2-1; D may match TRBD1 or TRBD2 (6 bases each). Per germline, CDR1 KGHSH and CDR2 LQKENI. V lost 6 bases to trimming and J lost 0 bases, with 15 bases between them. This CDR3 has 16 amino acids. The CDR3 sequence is CASSPPRGGSYNEQFF. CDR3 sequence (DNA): TGTGCCAGCTCCCCCCCCAGGGGAGGCTCCTACAATGAGCAGTTCTTC.

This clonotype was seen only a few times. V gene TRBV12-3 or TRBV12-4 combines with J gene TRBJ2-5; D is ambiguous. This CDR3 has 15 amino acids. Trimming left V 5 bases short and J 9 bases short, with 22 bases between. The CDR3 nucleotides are TGTGCCAGCAGTATCGCATCAACCATCGTGTCTTCCCAGTACTTC. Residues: CASSIASTIVSSQYF.

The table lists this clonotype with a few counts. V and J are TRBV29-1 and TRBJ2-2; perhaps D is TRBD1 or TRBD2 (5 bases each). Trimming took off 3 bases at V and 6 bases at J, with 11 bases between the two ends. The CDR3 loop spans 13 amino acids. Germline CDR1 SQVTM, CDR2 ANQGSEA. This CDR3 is CSVEGTVPGELFF. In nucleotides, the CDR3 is TGCAGCGTTGAGGGGACCGTGCCCGGGGAGCTGTTTTTT.

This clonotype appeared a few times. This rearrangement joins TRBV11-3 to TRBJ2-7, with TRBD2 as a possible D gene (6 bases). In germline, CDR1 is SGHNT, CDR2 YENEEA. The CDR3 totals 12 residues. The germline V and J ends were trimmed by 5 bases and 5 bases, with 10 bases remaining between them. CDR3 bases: TGTGCCAGCAGCCCCGGGACTGACGAGCAGTACTTC. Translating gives CASSPGTDEQYF.

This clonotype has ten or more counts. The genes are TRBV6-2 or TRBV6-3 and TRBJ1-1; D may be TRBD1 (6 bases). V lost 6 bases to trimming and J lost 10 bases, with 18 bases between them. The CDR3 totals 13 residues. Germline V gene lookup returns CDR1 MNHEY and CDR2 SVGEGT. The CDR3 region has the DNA TGTGCCAGCAGGACCGGGACAATTAAGGTAGCTTTCTTT. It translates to CASRTGTIKVAFF.

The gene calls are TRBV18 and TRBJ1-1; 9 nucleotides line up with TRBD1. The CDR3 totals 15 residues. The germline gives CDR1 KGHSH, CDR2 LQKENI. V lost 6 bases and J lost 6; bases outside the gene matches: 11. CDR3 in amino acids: CASSRSGTGRAEAFF. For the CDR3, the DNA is TGTGCCAGCTCTCGATCCGGGACAGGGAGGGCTGAAGCTTTCTTT.

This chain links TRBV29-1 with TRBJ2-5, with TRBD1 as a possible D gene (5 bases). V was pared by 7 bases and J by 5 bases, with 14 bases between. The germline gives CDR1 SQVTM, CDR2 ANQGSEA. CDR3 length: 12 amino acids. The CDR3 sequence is CSASQGLETQYF. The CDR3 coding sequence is TGCAGCGCCTCCCAGGGCCTGGAGACCCAGTACTTC.

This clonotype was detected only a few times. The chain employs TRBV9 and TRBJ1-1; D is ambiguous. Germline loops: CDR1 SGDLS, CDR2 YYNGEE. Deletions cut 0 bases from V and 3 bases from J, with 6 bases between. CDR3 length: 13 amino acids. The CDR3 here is CASSVDSYTEAFF. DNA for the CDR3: TGTGCCAGCAGCGTAGACAGTTACACTGAAGCTTTCTTT.